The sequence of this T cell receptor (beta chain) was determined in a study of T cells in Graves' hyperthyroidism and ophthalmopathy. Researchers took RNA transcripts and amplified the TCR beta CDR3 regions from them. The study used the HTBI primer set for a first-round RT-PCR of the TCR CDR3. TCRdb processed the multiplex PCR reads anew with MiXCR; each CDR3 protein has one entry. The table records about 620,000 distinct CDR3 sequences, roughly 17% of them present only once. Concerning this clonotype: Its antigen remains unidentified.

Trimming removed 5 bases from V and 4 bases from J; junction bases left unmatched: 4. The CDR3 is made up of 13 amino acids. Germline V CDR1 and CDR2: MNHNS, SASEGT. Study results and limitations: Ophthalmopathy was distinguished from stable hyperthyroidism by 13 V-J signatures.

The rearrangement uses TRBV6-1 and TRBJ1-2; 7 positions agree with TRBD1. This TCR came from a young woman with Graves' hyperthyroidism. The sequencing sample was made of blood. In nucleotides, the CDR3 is TGTGCCAGCAGTAACAGGGGCGGCTATGGCTACACCTTC. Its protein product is CASSNRGGYGYTF.